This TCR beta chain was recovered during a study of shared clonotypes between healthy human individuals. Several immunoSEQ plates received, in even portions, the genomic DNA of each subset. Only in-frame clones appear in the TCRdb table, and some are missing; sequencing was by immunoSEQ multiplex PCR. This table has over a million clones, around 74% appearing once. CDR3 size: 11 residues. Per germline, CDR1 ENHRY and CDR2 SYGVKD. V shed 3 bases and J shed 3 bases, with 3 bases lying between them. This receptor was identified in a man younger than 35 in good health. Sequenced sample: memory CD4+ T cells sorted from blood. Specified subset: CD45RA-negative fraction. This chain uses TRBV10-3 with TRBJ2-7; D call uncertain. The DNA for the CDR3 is TGTGCCATCAGTGAATTCTACGAGCAGTACTTC. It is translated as CAISEFYEQYF.